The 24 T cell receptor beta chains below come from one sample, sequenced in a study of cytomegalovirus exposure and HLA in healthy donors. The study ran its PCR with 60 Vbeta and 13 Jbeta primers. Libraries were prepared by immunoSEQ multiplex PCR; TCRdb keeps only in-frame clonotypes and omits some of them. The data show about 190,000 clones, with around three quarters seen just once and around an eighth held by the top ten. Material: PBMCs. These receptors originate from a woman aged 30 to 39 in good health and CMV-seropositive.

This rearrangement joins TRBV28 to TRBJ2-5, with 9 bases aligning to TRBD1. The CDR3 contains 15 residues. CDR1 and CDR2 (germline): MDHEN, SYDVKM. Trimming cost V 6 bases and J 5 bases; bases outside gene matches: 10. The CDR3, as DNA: TGTGCCAGCAGCCTATACAGGGGGCAGCTTGAGACCCAGTACTTC. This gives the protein CASSLYRGQLETQYF.

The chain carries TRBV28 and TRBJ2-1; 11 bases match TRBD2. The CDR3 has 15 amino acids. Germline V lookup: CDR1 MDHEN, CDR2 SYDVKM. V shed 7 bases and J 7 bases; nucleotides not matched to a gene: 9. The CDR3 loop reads CASTLLAGAENEQFF. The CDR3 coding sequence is TGTGCCAGCACCCTACTAGCGGGAGCTGAGAATGAGCAGTTCTTC.

The CDR3 loop is CASREQGGVFYEQYF. CDR3 DNA: TGTGCCAGCAGAGAACAGGGGGGTGTTTTTTACGAGCAGTACTTC. The chain links TRBV28 to TRBJ2-7, with 8 nucleotides matching TRBD1. CDR3 length: 15 amino acids. Germline V gene data show CDR1 as MDHEN and CDR2 as SYDVKM. With V trimmed by 6 bases and J by 4 bases, 11 bases remained unmatched.

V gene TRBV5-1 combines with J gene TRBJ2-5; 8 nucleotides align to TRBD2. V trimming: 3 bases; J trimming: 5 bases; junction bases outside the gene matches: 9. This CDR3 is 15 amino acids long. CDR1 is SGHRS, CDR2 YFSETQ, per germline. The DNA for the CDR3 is TGCGCCAGCAGCTCCTTAGCGGGGCTAGTGGAGACCCAGTACTTC. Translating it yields CASSSLAGLVETQYF.

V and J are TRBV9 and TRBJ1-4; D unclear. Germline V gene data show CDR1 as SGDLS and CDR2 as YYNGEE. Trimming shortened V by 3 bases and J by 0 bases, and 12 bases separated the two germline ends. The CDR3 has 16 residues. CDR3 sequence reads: CASSEHAGTTNEKLFF. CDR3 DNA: TGTGCCAGCAGCGAACACGCGGGTACAACTAATGAAAAACTGTTTTTT.

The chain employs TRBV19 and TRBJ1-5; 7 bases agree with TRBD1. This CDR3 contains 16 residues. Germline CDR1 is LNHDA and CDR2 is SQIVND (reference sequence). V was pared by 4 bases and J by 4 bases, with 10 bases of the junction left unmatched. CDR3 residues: CASSTRTGVGNQPQHF. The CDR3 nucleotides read TGTGCCAGTAGTACACGTACAGGGGTTGGGAATCAGCCCCAGCATTTT. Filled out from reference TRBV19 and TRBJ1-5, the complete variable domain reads DGGITQSPKYLFRKEGQNVTLSCEQNLNHDAMYWYRQDPGQGLRLIYYSQIVNDFQKGDIAEGYSVSREKKESFPLTVTSAQKNPTAFYLCASSTRTGVGNQPQHFGDGTRLSIL.

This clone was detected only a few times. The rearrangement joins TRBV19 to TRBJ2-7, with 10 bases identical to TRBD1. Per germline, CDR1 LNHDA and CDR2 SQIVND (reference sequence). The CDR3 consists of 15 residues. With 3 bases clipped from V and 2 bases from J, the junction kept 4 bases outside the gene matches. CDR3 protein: CASSMGQGSPYEQYF. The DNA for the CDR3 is TGTGCCAGTAGTATGGGACAGGGGTCCCCCTACGAGCAGTACTTC.

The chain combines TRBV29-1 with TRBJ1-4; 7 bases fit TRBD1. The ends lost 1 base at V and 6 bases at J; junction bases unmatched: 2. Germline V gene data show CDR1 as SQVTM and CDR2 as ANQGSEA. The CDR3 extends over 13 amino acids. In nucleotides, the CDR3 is TGCAGCGTTGAAGGAGACAGGGATGAAAAACTGTTTTTT. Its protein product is CSVEGDRDEKLFF.

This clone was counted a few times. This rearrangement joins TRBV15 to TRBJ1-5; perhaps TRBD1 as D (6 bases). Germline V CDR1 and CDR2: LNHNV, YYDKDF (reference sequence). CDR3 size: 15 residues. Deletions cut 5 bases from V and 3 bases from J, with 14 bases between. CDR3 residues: CATSHSQGDNQPQHF. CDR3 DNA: TGTGCCACCAGCCACTCACAGGGTGACAATCAGCCCCAGCATTTT.

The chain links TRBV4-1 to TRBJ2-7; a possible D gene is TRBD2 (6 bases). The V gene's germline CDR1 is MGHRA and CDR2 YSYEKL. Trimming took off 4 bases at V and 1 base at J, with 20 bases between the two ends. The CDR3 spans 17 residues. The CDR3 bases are TGCGCCAGCAGCCCTCGGGGAGGAGGGCTCACATCCTACGAGCAGTACTTC. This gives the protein CASSPRGGGLTSYEQYF.

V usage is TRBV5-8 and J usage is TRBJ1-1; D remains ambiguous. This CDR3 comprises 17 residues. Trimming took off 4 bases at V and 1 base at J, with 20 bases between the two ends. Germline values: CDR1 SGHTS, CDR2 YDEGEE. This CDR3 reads CASSLTYSRDRNTEAFF. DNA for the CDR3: TGTGCCAGCAGCCTTACTTATAGTAGAGATCGGAACACTGAAGCTTTCTTT.

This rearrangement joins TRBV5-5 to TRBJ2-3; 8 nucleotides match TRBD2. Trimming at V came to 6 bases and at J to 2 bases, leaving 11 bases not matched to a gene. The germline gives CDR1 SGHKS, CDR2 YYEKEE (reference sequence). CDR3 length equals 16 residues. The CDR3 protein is CASNKVLAGSTDTQYF. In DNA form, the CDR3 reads TGTGCCAGCAACAAAGTCCTAGCGGGTTCCACAGATACGCAGTATTTT.

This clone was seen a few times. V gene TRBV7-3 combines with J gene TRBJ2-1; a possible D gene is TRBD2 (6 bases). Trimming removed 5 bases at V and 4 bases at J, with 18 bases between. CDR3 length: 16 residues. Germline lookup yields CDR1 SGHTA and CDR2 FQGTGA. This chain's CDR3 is CASSLYGRVVYNEQFF. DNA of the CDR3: TGTGCCAGCAGCCTTTACGGGAGAGTAGTATACAATGAGCAGTTCTTC. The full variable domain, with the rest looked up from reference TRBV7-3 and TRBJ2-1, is GAGVSQTPSNKVTEKGKYVELRCDPISGHTALYWYRQSLGQGPEFLIYFQGTGAADDSGLPNDRFFAVRPEGSVSTLKIQRTERGDSAVYLCASSLYGRVVYNEQFFGPGTRLTVL.

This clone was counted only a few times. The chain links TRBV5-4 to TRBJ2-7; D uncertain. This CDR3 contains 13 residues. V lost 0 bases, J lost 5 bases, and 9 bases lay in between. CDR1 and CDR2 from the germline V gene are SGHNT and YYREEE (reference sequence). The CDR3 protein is CASSLDSPNEQYF. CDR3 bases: TGTGCCAGCAGCTTGGACAGCCCTAACGAGCAGTACTTC. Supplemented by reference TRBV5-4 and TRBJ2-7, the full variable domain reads ETGVTQSPTHLIKTRGQQVTLRCSSQSGHNTVSWYQQALGQGPQFIFQYYREEENGRGNFPPRFSGLQFPNYSSELNVNALELDDSALYLCASSLDSPNEQYFGPGTRLTVT.

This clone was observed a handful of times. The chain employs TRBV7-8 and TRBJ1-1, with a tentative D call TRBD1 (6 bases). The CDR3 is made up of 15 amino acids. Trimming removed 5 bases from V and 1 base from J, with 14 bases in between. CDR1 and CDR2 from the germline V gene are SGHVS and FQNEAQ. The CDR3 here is CASSPTRGPNTEAFF. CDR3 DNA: TGTGCCAGCAGCCCAACCAGGGGACCGAACACTGAAGCTTTCTTT.

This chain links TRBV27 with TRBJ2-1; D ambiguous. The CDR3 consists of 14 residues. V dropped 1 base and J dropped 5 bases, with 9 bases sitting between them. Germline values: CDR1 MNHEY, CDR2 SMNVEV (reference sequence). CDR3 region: CASSLLYGDNEQFF. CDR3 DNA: TGTGCCAGCAGTTTATTGTATGGAGACAATGAGCAGTTCTTC.

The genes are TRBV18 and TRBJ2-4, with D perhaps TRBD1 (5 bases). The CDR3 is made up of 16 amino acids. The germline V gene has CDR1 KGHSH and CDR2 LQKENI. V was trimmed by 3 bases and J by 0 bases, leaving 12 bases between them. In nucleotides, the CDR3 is TGTGCCAGCTCACCCCAGACAGAACTAGCCAAAAACATTCAGTACTTC. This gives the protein CASSPQTELAKNIQYF.

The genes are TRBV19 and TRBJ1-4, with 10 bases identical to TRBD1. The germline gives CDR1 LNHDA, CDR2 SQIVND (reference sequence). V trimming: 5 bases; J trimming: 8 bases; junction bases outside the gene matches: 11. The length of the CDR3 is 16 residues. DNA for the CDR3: TGTGCCAGTAGTCCCACCGGGACAGGGGTAGGAGAAAAACTGTTTTTT. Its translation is CASSPTGTGVGEKLFF.

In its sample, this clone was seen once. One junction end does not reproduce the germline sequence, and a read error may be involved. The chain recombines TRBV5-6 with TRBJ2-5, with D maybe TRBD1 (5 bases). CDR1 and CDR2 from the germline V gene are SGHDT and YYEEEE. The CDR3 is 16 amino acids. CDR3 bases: TGTGCCGGCAGCCCTAATACCCCAGGGCCCCAAGAGACCCAGTACTTC. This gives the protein CAGSPNTPGPQETQYF. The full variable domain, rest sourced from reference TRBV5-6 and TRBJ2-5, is DAGVTQSPTHLIKTRGQQVTLRCSPKSGHDTVSWYQQALGQGPQFIFQYYEEEERQRGNFPDRFSGHQFPNYSSELNVNALLLGDSALYLCAGSPNTPGPQETQYFGPGTRLLVL.

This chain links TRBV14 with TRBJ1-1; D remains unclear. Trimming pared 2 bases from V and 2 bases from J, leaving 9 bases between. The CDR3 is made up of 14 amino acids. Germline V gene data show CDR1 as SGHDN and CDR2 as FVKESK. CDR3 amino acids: CASSQILLNTEAFF. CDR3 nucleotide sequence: TGTGCCAGCAGCCAAATACTACTAAACACTGAAGCTTTCTTT.

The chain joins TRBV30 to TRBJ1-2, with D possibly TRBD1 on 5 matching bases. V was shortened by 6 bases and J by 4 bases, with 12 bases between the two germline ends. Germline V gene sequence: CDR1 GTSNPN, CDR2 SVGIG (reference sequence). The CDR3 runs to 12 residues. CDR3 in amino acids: CACPLGGYGYTF. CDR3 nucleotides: TGTGCCTGTCCTCTGGGGGGCTATGGCTACACCTTC.

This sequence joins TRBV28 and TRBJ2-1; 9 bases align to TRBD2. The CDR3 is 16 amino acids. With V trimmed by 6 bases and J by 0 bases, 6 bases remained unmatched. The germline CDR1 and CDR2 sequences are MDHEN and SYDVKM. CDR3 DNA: TGTGCCAGCAGAGGCGGGGGGGATAGCTCCTACAATGAGCAGTTCTTC. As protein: CASRGGGDSSYNEQFF.

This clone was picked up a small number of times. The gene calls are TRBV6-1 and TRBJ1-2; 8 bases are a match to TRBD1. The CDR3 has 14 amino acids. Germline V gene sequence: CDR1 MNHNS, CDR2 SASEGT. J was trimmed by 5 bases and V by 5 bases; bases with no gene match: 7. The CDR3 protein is CASSRTGPFYGYTF. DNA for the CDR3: TGTGCCAGCAGTAGGACAGGGCCTTTTTATGGCTACACCTTC.

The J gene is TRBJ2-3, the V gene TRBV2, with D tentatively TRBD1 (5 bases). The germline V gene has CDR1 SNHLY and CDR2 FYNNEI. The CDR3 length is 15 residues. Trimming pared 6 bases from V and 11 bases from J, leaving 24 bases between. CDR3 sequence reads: CASSVQQGNLKRQYF. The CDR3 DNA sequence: TGTGCCAGCAGCGTACAGCAGGGTAATCTAAAGAGGCAGTATTTT.